The T cell receptor (beta chain) under discussion was sequenced for a study of cytomegalovirus exposure and HLA in healthy donors. Primers for the PCR totalled 60 Vbeta and 13 Jbeta. Generated by immunoSEQ multiplex PCR, the TCRdb table keeps only in-frame clones and is missing some. In the table there are roughly 92,000 clones, around 86% of which are singletons. This clone was counted only a few times. Its target is unknown. The study, taken as a whole, reports: Later analysis associated a missense DCLRE1C variant with TCR beta V- and J-gene trimming. Sequencing depth across donors, presence/absence analyses assumed, was roughly uniform.

CDR3 length: 16 amino acids. The V segment lost 0 bases and the J segment 5 bases; nucleotides outside the gene matches: 5. Germline loops: CDR1 WNHNN, CDR2 SYGVQD (reference sequence). The genes are TRBV10-1 and TRBJ2-1; 9 nucleotides align to TRBD2. This receptor was taken from a woman in her 70s in good health and CMV-seropositive. The specimen sequenced was PBMCs. The CDR3 DNA follows: TGCGCCAGCAGTGAGTCAAGACTAGCGGTTAACAATGAGCAGTTCTTC. Translated: CASSESRLAVNNEQFF.